These 23 T cell receptor beta chains were all obtained from the same sample, sequenced in a study of blood T cell repertoires in COVID-19. Profiled with immunoSEQ multiplex PCR; TCRdb holds only in-frame clones, not every one. Of 380,000 or so clones listed, over 75% were seen once; the top ten hold under 1.5%. Sequences were obtained from PBMCs or T cells enriched from blood (not recorded which). The receptors come from a man younger than 45 who had recovered from COVID-19.

CDR3 sequence reads: CASSSLHLFRQQGKENTEAFF. CDR3 coding DNA: TGTGCCAGCAGCTCACTCCATCTCTTTCGGCAACAGGGTAAAGAGAACACTGAAGCTTTCTTT. The chain employs TRBV9 and TRBJ1-1; D is possibly TRBD1 (6 bases). Trimming stripped 4 bases from V and 1 base from J, with 32 bases between. This CDR3 spans 21 amino acids. CDR1 is SGDLS, CDR2 YYNGEE, per germline.

This clone was observed once. This sequence joins TRBV7-9 and TRBJ2-3; perhaps TRBD1 as D (6 bases). Germline-derived CDR1 and CDR2 are SEHNR and FQNEAQ (reference sequence). V was cut by 5 bases and J by 2 bases, with 14 bases left in between. CDR3 length: 15 amino acids. The CDR3 DNA sequence: TGTGCCAGCAGCGGACAGAGAGTGTCCACAGATACGCAGTATTTT. The encoded protein is CASSGQRVSTDTQYF.

The chain uses TRBV10-3 and TRBJ1-4, with D possibly TRBD1 on 5 matching bases. CDR1 is ENHRY and CDR2 is SYGVKD in the germline V gene. Trimming removed 2 bases at V and 4 bases at J, with 11 bases between. The CDR3 length is 15 residues. The CDR3 sequence is CAISEQGGVNEKLFF. The CDR3 DNA sequence: TGTGCCATCAGTGAGCAGGGAGGAGTTAATGAAAAACTGTTTTTT.

The sample holds one count of this clone. Relative to the germline gene, one junction end is altered; a read error may explain this. The V gene is TRBV9, the J gene TRBJ2-7; 10 positions agree with TRBD1. This CDR3 has 14 residues. The germline V gene encodes CDR1 SGDLS and CDR2 YYNGEE. The CDR3 region is CASSVGTGDYEQYF. CDR3 nucleotide sequence: TGCGCCAGCAGCGTAGGGACAGGGGATTACGAGCAGTACTTC.

This sequence joins TRBV3-1 (or the pseudogene TRBV3-2) and TRBJ1-5; perhaps TRBD1 as D (5 bases). Looked up from germline, CDR1 is LGHDT and CDR2 is YNNKEL (reference sequence). Trimming took 4 bases from V and 7 from J, leaving 20 bases between them. This CDR3 spans 16 amino acids. The CDR3 spells CASSPDSGLGEQPQHF. The CDR3, as DNA: TGTGCCAGCAGCCCCGACTCAGGGCTAGGAGAACAGCCCCAGCATTTT.

The chain combines TRBV6-5 with TRBJ2-3, with 11 bases that match TRBD1. J gave up 10 bases and V 6 bases, and 12 bases lay outside the gene matches. This CDR3 is 15 amino acids long. Germline-derived CDR1 and CDR2 are MNHEY and SVGAGI. This CDR3 is CASSAGTGGRAPQYF. CDR3 DNA: TGTGCCAGCAGCGCCGGGACAGGGGGGAGGGCTCCGCAGTATTTT.

In DNA, the CDR3 is TGTGCCTGGAGTTACACCGGGACAACGTATGGCTACACCTTC. This gives the protein CAWSYTGTTYGYTF. The V and J genes are TRBV30 and TRBJ1-2, with D possibly being TRBD1 (6 bases). V was clipped by 2 bases and J by 5 bases, with 15 bases between them. CDR3 length: 14 amino acids. CDR1 and CDR2 from the germline V gene are GTSNPN and SVGIG (reference sequence).

The genes are TRBV9 and TRBJ2-5; TRBD1 aligns across 9 bases. The CDR3 is 13 residues long. Losses at the gene ends were 4 bases for V and 5 bases for J; bases not matched to a gene: 3. Germline CDR1 and CDR2: SGDLS and YYNGEE. This CDR3 is CASSTGGSETQYF. For the CDR3, the DNA is TGTGCCAGCAGCACAGGGGGCAGTGAGACCCAGTACTTC.

This clone was counted a single time. The chain couples TRBV5-1 to TRBJ2-1; D possibly corresponds to TRBD2 (7 bases). Germline V CDR1 and CDR2: SGHRS, YFSETQ. The CDR3 has 15 residues. V was pared by 6 bases and J by 6 bases, with 19 bases between. This chain's CDR3 is CASTPQGREGNEQFF. CDR3 in DNA: TGCGCCAGCACCCCACAGGGCAGGGAGGGCAATGAGCAGTTCTTC. The full variable domain, rest sourced from reference TRBV5-1 and TRBJ2-1, is KAGVTQTPRYLIKTRGQQVTLSCSPISGHRSVSWYQQTPGQGLQFLFEYFSETQRNKGNFPGRFSGRQFSNSRSEMNVSTLELGDSALYLCASTPQGREGNEQFFGPGTRLTVL.

The rearrangement joins TRBV7-9 to TRBJ1-1; 8 bases match TRBD1. The V gene end was trimmed by 4 bases and the J gene end by 1 base; junction bases not matched to a gene: 5. Germline lookup yields CDR1 SEHNR and CDR2 FQNEAQ (reference sequence). CDR3 size: 15 residues. The CDR3 nucleotides are TGTGCCAGCAGCTCACTGACAGGGGCGAACACTGAAGCTTTCTTT. It is translated as CASSSLTGANTEAFF.

The chain combines TRBV5-6 with TRBJ1-6, with 9 bases matching TRBD1. Germline loops: CDR1 SGHDT, CDR2 YYEEEE. Trimming cost V 1 base and J 9 bases; bases outside gene matches: 11. The CDR3 loop spans 17 amino acids. The CDR3 DNA reads TGTGCCAGCAGCTTGTGGGGGAGGCCGGGACAGGGTTCACCCCTCCACTTT. It yields the protein CASSLWGRPGQGSPLHF.

The chain recombines TRBV7-2 with TRBJ1-1, with a tentative D call TRBD1 (5 bases). V shed 0 bases and J shed 10 bases, with 9 bases lying between them. CDR3 size: 12 residues. Germline V gene sequence: CDR1 SGHTA, CDR2 FQGNSA. CDR3 residues: CASSLAWGGAFF. As DNA, the CDR3 is TGTGCCAGCAGCTTAGCGTGGGGGGGAGCTTTCTTT.

Notes on this clone: The sample has other DNA sequences that encode this CDR3 too. The V and J genes are TRBV5-1 and TRBJ2-7; 7 nucleotides line up with TRBD1. Germline V gives CDR1 SGHRS, CDR2 YFSETQ. CDR3 length: 14 amino acids. The V segment lost 2 bases and the J segment 0 bases; nucleotides outside the gene matches: 2. The CDR3 nucleotides are TGCGCCAGCAGCTTATCAGGGGGCTCCTACGAGCAGTACTTC. Translation: CASSLSGGSYEQYF.

The CDR3 nucleotides are TGCGCCAGCAGCCGAGGGACTAGCGGCAATGAGCAGTTCTTC. Amino acids: CASSRGTSGNEQFF. The chain has TRBV5-1 and TRBJ2-1; TRBD2 matches at 11 bases. CDR3 length equals 14 residues. Germline V gene data show CDR1 as SGHRS and CDR2 as YFSETQ. J was trimmed by 6 bases and V by 4 bases; bases with no gene match: 3.

This chain links TRBV11-2 with TRBJ2-3; 9 bases align to TRBD1. The ends lost 5 bases at V and 4 bases at J; junction bases unmatched: 4. The germline gives CDR1 SGHAT, CDR2 FQNNGV. CDR3 length: 14 amino acids. Written as DNA, the CDR3 is TGTGCCAGCAGCCGGGACAGGGCCGCAGATACGCAGTATTTT. This sequence encodes CASSRDRAADTQYF.

This clone turned up a few times. This chain uses TRBV3-1 (or the pseudogene TRBV3-2) with TRBJ2-5, with D possibly TRBD1 on 5 matching bases. The CDR3 is made up of 15 amino acids. Trimming cost V 3 bases and J 2 bases, with 13 bases left between them. Per germline, CDR1 LGHDT and CDR2 YNNKEL (reference sequence). The CDR3 sequence is CASSHVDRVQETQYF. CDR3 DNA sequence: TGTGCCAGCAGCCACGTCGACAGAGTACAAGAGACCCAGTACTTC.

This clone has only one observation. The chain joins TRBV6-5 to TRBJ1-5; TRBD1 matches 10 bases. The germline CDR1 and CDR2 sequences are MNHEY and SVGAGI. V was pared by 5 bases and J by 5 bases, with 6 bases of the junction left unmatched. The CDR3 is 15 residues long. This CDR3 reads CASSPSGTGDQPQHF. The DNA of the CDR3 is TGTGCCAGCAGTCCTTCCGGGACAGGGGATCAGCCCCAGCATTTT.

The genes are TRBV5-5 and TRBJ1-1; weak D call: TRBD1 (5 bases). The CDR3 extends over 15 amino acids. CDR1 SGHKS and CDR2 YYEKEE come from the germline V gene (reference sequence). V lost 3 bases, J lost 6 bases, and 18 bases lay in between. The CDR3 bases are TGTGCCAGCAGCTCCTCCGGGACCGGGGGTCCTGAAGCTTTCTTT. It is translated as CASSSSGTGGPEAFF.

The chain couples TRBV18 to TRBJ1-4, with D perhaps matching TRBD1 (5 bases). From germline, CDR1 is KGHSH and CDR2 LQKENI. The germline V and J ends were trimmed by 3 bases and 4 bases, with 9 bases remaining between them. This CDR3 contains 14 residues. CDR3 nucleotide sequence: TGTGCCAGCTCACCTCCAGGGCTTAATGAAAAACTGTTTTTT. This codes for CASSPPGLNEKLFF.

The chain uses TRBV10-2 and TRBJ1-4; D call uncertain. The CDR3 spans 10 residues. Germline CDR1 reads WSHSY; CDR2 reads SAAADI. Trimming cost V 6 bases and J 7 bases, with 3 bases left between them. The CDR3 DNA follows: TGCGCCAGCAGGAGTGAAAAACTGTTTTTT. It is translated as CASRSEKLFF.

This clone was observed a few times. CDR3 DNA: TGCGCCAGCAGCATCAGGGGGGCCTCTGAAGCTTTCTTT. It translates to CASSIRGASEAFF. The chain uses TRBV5-1 and TRBJ1-1; the match to TRBD1 covers 7 bases. Losses at the gene ends were 4 bases for V and 6 bases for J; bases not matched to a gene: 6. The CDR3 spans 13 residues. Germline V gives CDR1 SGHRS, CDR2 YFSETQ.

The rearrangement joins TRBV6-5 to TRBJ1-1, with 7 bases fitting TRBD1. Germline values: CDR1 MNHEY, CDR2 SVGAGI. V shed 5 bases, J shed 3 bases, and the junction held 9 bases outside the gene matches. This CDR3 region has 15 residues. The CDR3 region is CASSNQGVRYTEAFF. In DNA, the CDR3 is TGTGCCAGCAGTAATCAGGGGGTTCGGTACACTGAAGCTTTCTTT.

The chain combines TRBV7-2 with TRBJ2-5; tentative D call: TRBD2 (6 bases). The V end lost 1 base, the J end lost 5 bases, and 17 bases lay between the germline ends. The CDR3 has 16 amino acids. Germline V gives CDR1 SGHTA, CDR2 FQGNSA. The CDR3 here is CASSLGLAKLGETQYF. CDR3 DNA: TGTGCCAGCAGCTTAGGGCTAGCGAAACTAGGGGAGACCCAGTACTTC.